This TCR beta chain was recovered during a study of T cell repertoires in cytomegalovirus infection. TCRdb passed the reads through MiXCR, listing each CDR3 protein once. The data hold about 310,000 distinct CDR3 sequences, with roughly 25% observed a single time. Germline assignment: CDR1 ENHRY and CDR2 SYGVKD. This CDR3 is built from 15 residues. V was cut by 7 bases and J by 0 bases, with 12 bases left in between. This clonotype has only a few counts. The target antigen is unknown. The origin of this receptor is a human donor in good health (CMV status not recorded). Some clones in this sample may be carry-over from other donors' samples. V is TRBV10-3 and J is TRBJ2-2, with D maybe TRBD1 (5 bases). The sequenced sample was cultured PBMCs, obtained from culture after CMV antigen stimulation. The CDR3, as DNA: TGTGCCATCAATGGACGGACAACGAACACCGGGGAGCTGTTTTTT. Its translation: CAINGRTTNTGELFF.